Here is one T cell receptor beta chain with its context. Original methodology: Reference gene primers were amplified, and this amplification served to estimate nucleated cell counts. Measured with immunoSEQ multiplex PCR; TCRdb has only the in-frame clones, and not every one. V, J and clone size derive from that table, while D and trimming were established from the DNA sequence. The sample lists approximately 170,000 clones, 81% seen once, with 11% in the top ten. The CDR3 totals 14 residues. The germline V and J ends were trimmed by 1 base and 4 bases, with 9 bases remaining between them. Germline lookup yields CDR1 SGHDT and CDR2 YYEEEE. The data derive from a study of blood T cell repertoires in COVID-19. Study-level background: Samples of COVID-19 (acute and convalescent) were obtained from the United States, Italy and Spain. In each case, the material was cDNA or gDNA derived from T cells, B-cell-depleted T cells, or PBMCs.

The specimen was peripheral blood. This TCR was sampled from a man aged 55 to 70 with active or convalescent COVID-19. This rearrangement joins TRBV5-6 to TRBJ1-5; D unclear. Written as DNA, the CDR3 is TGTGCCAGCAGCTTGCCTGGCGGTAATCAGCCCCAGCATTTT. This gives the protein CASSLPGGNQPQHF.